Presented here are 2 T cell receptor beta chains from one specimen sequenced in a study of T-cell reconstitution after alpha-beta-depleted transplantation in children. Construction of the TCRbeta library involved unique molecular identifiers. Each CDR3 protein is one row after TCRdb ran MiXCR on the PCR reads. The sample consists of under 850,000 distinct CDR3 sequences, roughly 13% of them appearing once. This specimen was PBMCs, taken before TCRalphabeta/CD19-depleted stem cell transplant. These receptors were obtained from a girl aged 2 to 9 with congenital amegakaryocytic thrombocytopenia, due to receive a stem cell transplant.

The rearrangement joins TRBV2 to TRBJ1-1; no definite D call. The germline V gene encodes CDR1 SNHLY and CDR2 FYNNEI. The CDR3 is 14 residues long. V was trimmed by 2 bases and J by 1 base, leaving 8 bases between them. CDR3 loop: CASSEKTENTEAFF. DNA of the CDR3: TGTGCCAGCAGTGAAAAAACAGAGAACACTGAAGCTTTCTTT.

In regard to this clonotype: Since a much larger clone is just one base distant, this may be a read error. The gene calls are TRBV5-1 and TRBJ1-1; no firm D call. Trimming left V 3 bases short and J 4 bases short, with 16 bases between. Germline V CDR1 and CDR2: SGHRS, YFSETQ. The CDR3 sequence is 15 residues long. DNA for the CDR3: TGCGCCAGCAGCTCCCAAGGAAGAGGGAGCACTGAAGCTTTCTTT. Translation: CASSSQGRGSTEAFF.